Shown below are 8 T cell receptor beta chains from a single sample sequenced in a study of technical replicates of blood from several donors. Clones were sequenced by immunoSEQ multiplex PCR, and TCRdb holds only the in-frame ones, with some missing. The sample contains 95,000 to 100,000 clones, nearly 96% of which appear only once. Sample: T cells isolated from PBMCs. The source is a human donor in good health.

The chain employs TRBV4-1 and TRBJ1-2; 9 bases agree with TRBD1. Trimming cost V 0 bases and J 7 bases; bases outside gene matches: 6. CDR1 is MGHRA, CDR2 YSYEKL, per germline. The CDR3 is made up of 15 amino acids. The CDR3 sequence: CASSQDIGQGSGYTF. The CDR3 nucleotides are TGCGCCAGCAGCCAAGACATCGGACAGGGGAGTGGCTACACCTTC.

The chain couples TRBV28 to TRBJ2-5; 8 bases fit TRBD2. CDR1 and CDR2 (germline): MDHEN, SYDVKM. This CDR3 spans 18 amino acids. Trimming at V came to 3 bases and at J to 3 bases, leaving 15 bases not matched to a gene. This CDR3 reads CASSFFKTSQREKETQYF. The CDR3 DNA sequence: TGTGCCAGCAGTTTCTTCAAAACCTCCCAGCGGGAGAAAGAGACCCAGTACTTC.

V usage is TRBV27 and J usage is TRBJ2-5; 8 bases match TRBD1. V shed 7 bases, J shed 5 bases, and the junction held 6 bases outside the gene matches. Germline V gene sequence: CDR1 MNHEY, CDR2 SMNVEV (reference sequence). CDR3 length: 13 residues. The CDR3 sequence: CASTSRQGETQYF. The CDR3 DNA reads as TGTGCCAGCACCTCCCGACAGGGGGAGACCCAGTACTTC.

The chain links TRBV11-3 to TRBJ2-2; weak D call: TRBD2 (5 bases). CDR1 and CDR2 (germline): SGHNT, YENEEA. The length of the CDR3 is 15 residues. Trimming pared 5 bases from V and 6 bases from J, leaving 16 bases between. CDR3 DNA: TGTGCCAGCAGCCGAGGGTTCGGAGGTTCCGGGGAGCTGTTTTTT. This gives the protein CASSRGFGGSGELFF.

The chain recombines TRBV19 with TRBJ2-2; no clear D. With 3 bases removed from V and 2 bases from J, the gap between germline ends came to 16 bases. The CDR3 runs to 17 residues. The germline CDR1 and CDR2 sequences are LNHDA and SQIVND (reference sequence). The CDR3 region is CASSIAQYQRNTGELFF. In DNA, the CDR3 is TGTGCCAGTAGTATTGCCCAGTACCAAAGAAACACCGGGGAGCTGTTTTTT.

The gene calls are TRBV6-4 and TRBJ2-2; 8 bases map to TRBD1. This CDR3 has 14 residues. From germline, CDR1 is MRHNA and CDR2 SNTAGT. V shed 6 bases, J shed 3 bases, and the junction held 3 bases outside the gene matches. CDR3 DNA sequence: TGTGCCAGCAGAGGACAGGGTCACACCGGGGAGCTGTTTTTT. Residues: CASRGQGHTGELFF.

This clone was observed a single time. The genes are TRBV29-1 and TRBJ1-3; D remains unclear. V shed 8 bases and J shed 4 bases, with 12 bases lying between them. This CDR3 has 12 residues. Germline values: CDR1 SQVTM, CDR2 ANQGSEA. The CDR3 nucleotides are TGCAGCACTGGAGGAGACGGAAACACCATATATTTT. Amino acid sequence: CSTGGDGNTIYF.

This rearrangement joins TRBV14 to TRBJ1-6; tentatively, D is TRBD1 (5 bases). With 2 bases removed from V and 8 bases from J, the gap between germline ends came to 16 bases. The CDR3 runs 16 residues. Germline assignment: CDR1 SGHDN and CDR2 FVKESK. CDR3 residues: CASSQQKGVKHSPLHF. The CDR3 nucleotides read TGTGCCAGCAGCCAACAAAAAGGGGTAAAACATTCACCCCTCCACTTT.